The 6 T cell receptor beta chains below were found in one sample sequenced in a study of T cell repertoires in cytomegalovirus infection (dated by TCRdb to about 2019). The run used an Illumina HiSeq 1500. TCRdb reworked the public reads: Q25 trimming with fastp, MiXCR clone assembly, productive beta chains retained. Every distinct CDR3 protein forms one entry, paired with its most common genes and DNA. The sample records 650,000 to 900,000 distinct CDR3 sequences, approximately 32% of which are singletons. The ten top clones hold around 12% of the sample. These receptors' targets are unknown. The treatment or condition label for this specimen denotes: in vitro stimulation with specific CMV peptide epitopes to enrich CMV-specific T cells. Material: cultured CD8+ T cells from PBMCs, obtained from culture after CMV antigen stimulation. All receptors derive from a human donor in good health (CMV status not recorded). Some clones in this sample may be carry-over from other donors' samples.

The chain is built from TRBV7-6 and TRBJ1-4, with D hard to call. This CDR3 comprises 11 residues. The germline CDR1 and CDR2 sequences are SGHVS and FNYEAQ. V was trimmed by 5 bases and J by 14 bases, leaving 12 bases between them. CDR3 residues: CASSLSGDLFF. DNA of the CDR3: TGTGCCAGCAGCCTATCCGGGGATCTGTTTTTT.

This clonotype was counted a few times. CDR3 DNA: TGCGCCAGCAGCCCACAACTCCAAGATACGCAGTATTTT. It is translated as CASSPQLQDTQYF. The gene calls are TRBV4-1 and TRBJ2-3; D unresolved. Trimming removed 4 bases from V and 5 bases from J, with 10 bases in between. CDR1 MGHRA and CDR2 YSYEKL come from the germline V gene. The CDR3 contains 13 residues.

V is TRBV11-2 and J is TRBJ2-2; 10 nucleotides match TRBD1. This CDR3 spans 18 amino acids. The J segment lost 5 bases and the V segment lost 1 base, leaving 10 bases of the junction unmatched. Germline V gives CDR1 SGHAT, CDR2 FQNNGV. CDR3 amino acids: CASSLVGTGVGQTGELFF. The CDR3 region has the DNA TGTGCCAGCAGCTTAGTGGGGACAGGGGTCGGTCAGACCGGGGAGCTGTTTTTT.

There are a few counts of this clonotype. The chain carries TRBV9 and TRBJ1-1; D possibly corresponds to TRBD1 (6 bases). The germline CDR1 and CDR2 sequences are SGDLS and YYNGEE. V lost 4 bases and J lost 1, with 14 bases in between. There are 15 residues in the CDR3. CDR3 DNA: TGTGCCAGCAGCAAGCCGGGACACCCGAACACTGAAGCTTTCTTT. Translation gives CASSKPGHPNTEAFF.

The J gene is TRBJ2-7, the V gene TRBV10-3; unclear D gene. V was trimmed by 0 bases and J by 3 bases, leaving 9 bases between them. The CDR3 length is 14 residues. The V gene's germline CDR1 is ENHRY and CDR2 SYGVKD. The CDR3 DNA is TGTGCCATCAGTGAGTCGGGTGCTTTCTACGAGCAGTACTTC. This codes for CAISESGAFYEQYF.

This clonotype was seen a few times. The V and J genes are TRBV15 and TRBJ1-1; TRBD1 agrees at 8 bases. The germline gives CDR1 LNHNV, CDR2 YYDKDF (reference sequence). This CDR3 spans 16 amino acids. The V gene end was trimmed by 6 bases and the J gene end by 1 base; junction bases not matched to a gene: 10. CDR3 sequence: CATSPSTTGANTEAFF. As DNA, the CDR3 is TGTGCCACCAGTCCTTCTACGACAGGGGCGAACACTGAAGCTTTCTTT.